This entry lists 22 T cell receptor beta chains sequenced from one sample in a study of graft-versus-host responses after intestinal transplantation. Assay used: immunoSEQ multiplex PCR; TCRdb lists only in-frame clones, some missing. The sample lists 35,000 to 45,000 clones; approximately 95% were seen once. These TCRs' antigens remain unknown. Here the sequenced sample was unstimulated CD8+ T cells sorted from spleen or lymph node cells, taken before transplant. The receptors derive from a human donor who was the organ donor for an intestinal transplant.

The J gene is TRBJ2-3, the V gene TRBV27; TRBD2 is a possible D gene (6 bases). The V end lost 3 bases, the J end lost 0 bases, and 10 bases lay between the germline ends. The CDR3 extends over 15 amino acids. Germline loops: CDR1 MNHEY, CDR2 SMNVEV (reference sequence). The CDR3 reads CASSFSGGSTDTQYF. The DNA of the CDR3 is TGTGCCAGCAGTTTCTCCGGGGGTAGCACAGATACGCAGTATTTT.

The CDR3 nucleotides are TGTGCCGGAACAGGGGGGTACGAGCAGTACTTC. Residues: CAGTGGYEQYF. This chain uses TRBV30 with TRBJ2-7; 8 nucleotides align to TRBD1. The CDR3 contains 11 residues. The J segment lost 4 bases and the V segment lost 8 bases, leaving 4 bases of the junction unmatched. The germline V gene has CDR1 GTSNPN and CDR2 SVGIG (reference sequence).

This chain connects TRBV13 to TRBJ2-1, with 9 bases that match TRBD1. The V gene end was trimmed by 4 bases and the J gene end by 8 bases; junction bases not matched to a gene: 3. CDR1 and CDR2 (germline): PRHDT, FYEKMQ (reference sequence). The CDR3 runs to 13 residues. CDR3 nucleotide sequence: TGTGCCAGCAGCTCGGGACAGGGCGATGAGCAGTTCTTC. Protein product: CASSSGQGDEQFF.

The chain links TRBV6-6 to TRBJ1-2, with 7 nucleotides matching TRBD1. The CDR3 is made up of 12 amino acids. With V trimmed by 6 bases and J by 4 bases, 2 bases remained unmatched. CDR1 is MNHNY, CDR2 SVGAGI, per germline (reference sequence). As DNA, the CDR3 is TGTGCCAGCAGCTCAGGGGGCTATGGCTACACCTTC. This encodes CASSSGGYGYTF.

This clone was seen just once. The chain links TRBV2 to TRBJ1-1; D gene ambiguous. V was clipped by 7 bases and J by 1 base, with 10 bases between them. The CDR3 is 13 amino acids. Per the germline V gene, CDR1 is SNHLY and CDR2 is FYNNEI. DNA for the CDR3: TGTGCCAGCACCCCCTCAGGGAACACTGAAGCTTTCTTT. This gives the protein CASTPSGNTEAFF.

This clone was detected only once. V gene TRBV19 combines with J gene TRBJ2-1; possible D gene TRBD1, 5 bases. Germline CDR1 LNHDA, CDR2 SQIVND (reference sequence). The CDR3 is made up of 15 amino acids. V was trimmed by 2 bases and J by 2 bases, leaving 10 bases between them. CDR3 sequence: CASSILMGPYNEQFF. The CDR3 DNA sequence: TGTGCCAGTAGTATATTAATGGGGCCCTACAATGAGCAGTTCTTC.

In the case of this clone: Germline and junction disagree at one end, which may indicate a read error. The identical CDR3 is also encoded by other nucleotide sequences in the sample. The chain recombines TRBV30 with TRBJ2-5; 8 bases align to TRBD1. The length of the CDR3 is 14 residues. CDR1 GTSNPN and CDR2 SVGIG come from the germline V gene (reference sequence). CDR3 in DNA: TGCGCCTGGAGTGGGCCGGGACAGGAAGAGACCCAGTACTTC. Amino acid sequence: CAWSGPGQEETQYF.

The CDR3 nucleotides read TGTGCCAGCAGCGTAGATTCAGTCGCCTCCTACGAGCAGTACTTC. Translation gives CASSVDSVASYEQYF. V and J are TRBV9 and TRBJ2-7; the D is unclear. CDR1 is SGDLS and CDR2 is YYNGEE in the germline V gene. Trimming removed 0 bases at V and 0 bases at J, with 10 bases between. The CDR3 runs 15 residues.

The chain couples TRBV4-3 to TRBJ2-5; 9 nucleotides align to TRBD1. This CDR3 is built from 15 residues. Germline CDR1 reads LGHNA; CDR2 reads YSLEER. J was trimmed by 1 base and V by 1 base; bases with no gene match: 1. CDR3 sequence: CASSQVQGAQETQYF. CDR3 bases: TGCGCCAGCAGCCAAGTACAGGGGGCCCAAGAGACCCAGTACTTC.

The gene calls are TRBV5-8 and TRBJ2-5; no reliable D call. The J call may not be correct, given that the DNA end is closer to TRBJ2-7. CDR1 is SGHTS, CDR2 YDEGEE, per germline. The CDR3 runs to 14 residues. The DNA for the CDR3 is TGTGCCAGCAGCGTTGTTCCAGTTCAATACGAGCAGTACTTC. Translated, it gives CASSVVPVQYEQYF.

CDR3 sequence reads: CASSQDWWGGQQPQHF. The DNA of the CDR3 is TGTGCCAGCAGCCAAGATTGGTGGGGGGGACAACAGCCCCAGCATTTT. The chain combines TRBV4-2 with TRBJ1-5, with D perhaps TRBD1 (6 bases). The germline CDR1 and CDR2 sequences are LGHNA and YNFKEQ. This CDR3 has 16 residues. Trimming removed 0 bases from V and 7 bases from J, with 16 bases in between.

The chain recombines TRBV18 with TRBJ2-7; the D gene is possibly TRBD2 (5 bases). CDR1 and CDR2 from the germline V gene are KGHSH and LQKENI. V lost 0 bases to trimming and J lost 5 bases, with 11 bases between them. The CDR3 is 14 amino acids. CDR3 DNA: TGTGCCAGCTCACCACCGGTCGGGGTCCACGAGCAGTACTTC. Encoded protein: CASSPPVGVHEQYF.

This chain connects TRBV7-6 to TRBJ2-1, with unresolved D. Looked up from germline, CDR1 is SGHVS and CDR2 is FNYEAQ. CDR3 size: 11 residues. The germline V and J ends were trimmed by 5 bases and 6 bases, with 5 bases remaining between them. CDR3 protein: CASSPGNEQFF. CDR3 bases: TGTGCCAGCAGCCCAGGCAATGAGCAGTTCTTC. The whole variable domain, filled in from reference TRBV7-6 and TRBJ2-1, reads GAGVSQSPRYKVTKRGQDVALRCDPISGHVSLYWYRQALGQGPEFLTYFNYEAQQDKSGLPNDRFSAERPEGSISTLTIQRTEQRDSAMYRCASSPGNEQFFGPGTRLTVL.

The chain employs TRBV19 and TRBJ1-5; 7 nucleotides agree with TRBD1. Germline CDR1 and CDR2: LNHDA and SQIVND (reference sequence). The CDR3 length is 14 residues. With V trimmed by 6 bases and J by 5 bases, 7 bases remained unmatched. CDR3 in amino acids: CASREQGTDQPQHF. CDR3 bases: TGTGCCAGTAGGGAACAGGGGACTGATCAGCCCCAGCATTTT.

This clone was seen more than once but under ten times. This sequence joins TRBV4-2 and TRBJ2-5, with D hard to call. V shed 2 bases and J shed 4 bases, with 11 bases lying between them. The germline CDR1 and CDR2 sequences are LGHNA and YNFKEQ. This CDR3 is 14 amino acids long. CDR3 loop: CASSQMGGLETQYF. Written as DNA, the CDR3 is TGTGCCAGCAGCCAAATGGGTGGTTTAGAGACCCAGTACTTC.

V and J are TRBV27 and TRBJ2-1; the D gene could be TRBD1 or TRBD2 (5 bases each). The CDR3 covers 15 residues. The V end lost 6 bases, the J end lost 2 bases, and 14 bases lay between the germline ends. Germline CDR1 reads MNHEY; CDR2 reads SMNVEV (reference sequence). CDR3 in DNA: TGTGCCAGCAGCTTAGACGGGACCACCTACAATGAGCAGTTCTTC. Its protein is CASSLDGTTYNEQFF.

CDR3 nucleotide sequence: TGTGCCAGCAGCTTAGTTTTCAACTGGGGCGGGGAGCTGTTTTTT. Translated, it gives CASSLVFNWGGELFF. The genes are TRBV7-8 and TRBJ2-2; D gene uncertain. The CDR3 is made up of 15 amino acids. CDR1 is SGHVS and CDR2 is FQNEAQ in the germline V gene. V lost 1 base, J lost 7 bases, and 13 bases lay in between.

This sequence joins TRBV4-3 and TRBJ1-5; D gene uncertain. The germline V gene encodes CDR1 LGHNA and CDR2 YSLEER. Deletions cut 0 bases from V and 0 bases from J, with 6 bases between. The CDR3 has 15 residues. This CDR3 reads CASSQEADSNQPQHF. The CDR3, as DNA: TGCGCCAGCAGCCAAGAGGCAGATAGCAATCAGCCCCAGCATTTT.

This chain uses TRBV7-9 with TRBJ2-3; D is uncertain. The CDR3 has 14 residues. CDR1 is SEHNR and CDR2 is FQNEAQ in the germline V gene (reference sequence). Between the trimmed V and J ends, which lost 1 base and 4 bases, there was a span of 9 bases. The CDR3 spells CASSLVVGADTQYF. The CDR3, as DNA: TGTGCCAGCAGCTTAGTCGTGGGCGCAGATACGCAGTATTTT.

CDR3 nucleotide sequence: TGCGCCAGCAGCCAACTGTCGGGGGGGCCGGGCGAGCAGTACTTC. Residues: CASSQLSGGPGEQYF. V and J are TRBV4-1 and TRBJ2-7, with 8 nucleotides matching TRBD2. J gave up 6 bases and V 2 bases, and 9 bases lay outside the gene matches. This CDR3 contains 15 residues. Germline CDR1 MGHRA, CDR2 YSYEKL.

The rearrangement uses TRBV27 and TRBJ1-5; D might be TRBD1 (6 bases). The V end was cut by 2 bases, the J end by 0 bases, with 14 bases between. The germline gives CDR1 MNHEY, CDR2 SMNVEV (reference sequence). The CDR3 sequence is 17 residues long. The CDR3: CASSLRGAGYSNQPQHF. The CDR3 coding sequence is TGTGCCAGCAGTTTAAGGGGGGCGGGATATAGCAATCAGCCCCAGCATTTT.

This clone was seen just once. This sequence joins TRBV4-1 and TRBJ2-5, with TRBD1 matching over 9 bases. V dropped 4 bases and J dropped 2; count of bases not matched to a gene: 5. The CDR3 sequence is 15 residues long. Germline V gives CDR1 MGHRA, CDR2 YSYEKL. The CDR3 is CASSPETGGQETQYF. DNA for the CDR3: TGCGCCAGCAGCCCGGAGACAGGGGGGCAAGAGACCCAGTACTTC.